This TCR beta chain was sequenced for a study of Ad26.COV2.S vaccination and SARS-CoV-2 variants. The ends lost 4 bases at V and 10 bases at J; junction bases unmatched: 7. The CDR3 is 12 amino acids. Germline V gene sequence: CDR1 SQVTM, CDR2 ANQGSEA. Some clones are missing from TCRdb's copy, which holds only in-frame ones; the method was immunoSEQ multiplex PCR. The sample includes about 350,000 clones, 90% to 95% of them seen just once. A remark on this clone: Its antigen is undetermined.

Study results and limitations: Spike-specific CD8+ and CD4+ T cell responses reportedly showed substantial breadth after vaccination.

The TCR was taken from a human donor who had recovered from COVID-19. The rearrangement uses TRBV29-1 and TRBJ1-1; 9 nucleotides align to TRBD1. The input for sequencing was peripheral blood, taken after recovery from COVID-19. This CDR3 is CSVGDRDASAFF. CDR3 bases: TGCAGCGTTGGGGACAGGGACGCCTCAGCTTTCTTT.